Listed below are T cell receptor beta chains from one sample, sequenced in a study of T cell responses to AZD1222 COVID-19 vaccine. Assay: immunoSEQ multiplex PCR; the TCRdb copy retains only in-frame clones and omits some. The data contain approximately 67,000 clones, about nine tenths of them seen just once; the ten biggest clones take up more than 2%. This specimen consisted of peripheral blood, obtained on day 0 of AZD1222 vaccination. These receptor sequences come from an adult in good health. Each CDR3 is given with its conserved first and last residue. Fields, in order: V gene, J gene, D gene, clone size, CDR3 protein, CDR3 DNA. The D gene is left open where the match is weak. Only some rows state a clone size, as once, few, many or a class for expanded clones.

TRBV2,TRBJ2-1,.,.,CASRVFGDEQFF,TGTGCCAGCCGAGTTTTTGGCGATGAGCAGTTCTTC
TRBV7-3,TRBJ1-1,TRBD1,.,CASSLSGTGRGHTEAFF,TGTGCCAGCAGCTTAAGTGGGACAGGGCGGGGGCACACTGAAGCTTTCTTT
TRBV27,TRBJ1-5,TRBD1,.,CASSLQGESNQPQHF,TGTGCCAGCAGTTTACAGGGGGAAAGCAATCAGCCCCAGCATTTT
TRBV28,TRBJ2-1,TRBD1,once,CASSLRDRGWDNEQFF,TGTGCCAGCAGTTTACGGGACAGGGGTTGGGATAATGAGCAGTTCTTC
TRBV4-1,TRBJ2-2,.,.,CASSQDEGTGELFF,TGCGCCAGCAGCCAAGACGAAGGTACCGGGGAGCTGTTTTTT
TRBV29-1,TRBJ1-5,.,.,CSVGISNQPQHF,TGCAGCGTTGGTATTAGCAATCAGCCCCAGCATTTT
TRBV11-3,TRBJ2-3,.,.,CASSFRGTNTDTQYF,TGTGCCAGCAGCTTTCGCGGGACCAACACAGATACGCAGTATTTT
TRBV19,TRBJ2-7,.,.,CASSIRLLSSYEQYF,TGTGCCAGTAGTATACGTCTGTTAAGCTCCTACGAGCAGTACTTC
TRBV28,TRBJ2-4,.,.,CASSQLAKNIQYF,TGTGCCAGCAGCCAACTAGCCAAAAACATTCAGTACTTC
TRBV5-1,TRBJ2-3,TRBD2,.,CASSLGGTSGTTDTQYF,TGCGCCAGCAGCTTGGGAGGGACTAGCGGGACCACAGATACGCAGTATTTT
TRBV2,TRBJ1-4,TRBD1,.,CASSGTGYEKLFF,TGTGCCAGCAGTGGGACAGGGTACGAAAAACTGTTTTTT
TRBV6-2/TRBV6-3,TRBJ2-1,.,.,CASSYWEYNEQFF,TGTGCCAGCAGTTATTGGGAGTACAATGAGCAGTTCTTC
TRBV27,TRBJ2-1,TRBD1,.,CASSLPSDRVGYNEQFF,TGTGCCAGCAGTCTCCCCTCGGACAGGGTTGGGTACAATGAGCAGTTCTTC
TRBV7-9,TRBJ2-3,TRBD2,.,CASSPGLGTDTQYF,TGTGCCAGCAGTCCCGGACTAGGCACAGATACGCAGTATTTT
TRBV3-1/TRBV3-2,TRBJ1-3,.,.,CASSQDHRGSGNTIYF,TGTGCCAGCAGCCAAGATCATCGAGGTTCTGGAAACACCATATATTTT
TRBV28,TRBJ2-6,.,once,CASSALYFSGANVLTF,TGTGCCAGCAGTGCCCTTTACTTCTCTGGGGCCAACGTCCTGACTTTC
TRBV9,TRBJ2-7,.,.,CASSVEVGADEQYF,TGTGCCAGCAGCGTAGAGGTAGGCGCCGACGAGCAGTACTTC
TRBV3-1/TRBV3-2,TRBJ1-3,.,.,CASSQDFALFSGNTIYF,TGTGCCAGCAGCCAAGATTTCGCACTCTTTTCTGGAAACACCATATATTTT
TRBV28,TRBJ1-4,TRBD1,.,CASSSTQGAGEKLFF,TGTGCCAGCAGTTCCACGCAGGGGGCGGGTGAAAAACTGTTTTTT
TRBV18,TRBJ2-7,.,.,CASSPPTGRNEQYF,TGTGCCAGCTCACCACCTACAGGGAGGAACGAGCAGTACTTC
TRBV19,TRBJ1-6,TRBD1,.,CASQTGWDSPLHF,TGTGCCAGCCAGACAGGGTGGGATTCACCCCTCCACTTT
TRBV24-1,TRBJ2-2,TRBD2,once,CATSDIFGAGDHTGELFF,TGTGCCACCAGTGACATCTTTGGAGCGGGGGACCACACCGGGGAGCTGTTTTTT
TRBV7-2,TRBJ1-2,.,.,CASSSFGINYGYTF,TGTGCCAGCAGCTCTTTCGGGATTAACTATGGCTACACCTTC
TRBV28,TRBJ1-2,.,.,CASSRLGGSLYGYTF,TGTGCCAGCAGTCGCCTCGGGGGCAGCCTCTATGGCTACACCTTC
TRBV19,TRBJ1-5,.,.,CASSDLRDQPQHF,TGTGCCAGTAGCGATCTACGTGATCAGCCCCAGCATTTT
TRBV7-2,TRBJ2-1,.,.,CASSFGFEQFF,TGTGCCAGCAGCTTTGGATTCGAGCAGTTCTTC
TRBV24-1,TRBJ1-5,.,once,CATRGAGRGQPQHF,TGTGCCACCAGGGGGGCGGGTCGTGGTCAGCCCCAGCATTTT
TRBV4-3,TRBJ2-1,TRBD2,.,CASSQDLAGATYNEQFF,TGCGCCAGCAGCCAAGATTTAGCGGGAGCTACCTACAATGAGCAGTTCTTC
TRBV10-1,TRBJ2-3,TRBD2,.,CASRSGLAGNTDTQYF,TGCGCCAGCAGGTCCGGACTAGCGGGGAACACAGATACGCAGTATTTT
TRBV7-2,TRBJ1-1,.,once,CASSLVSGLNTEAFF,TGTGCCAGCAGCTTAGTGTCGGGGCTGAACACTGAAGCTTTCTTT
TRBV5-1,TRBJ1-1,.,.,CASSFRGTEAFF,TGCGCCAGCAGCTTTCGGGGTACTGAAGCTTTCTTT
TRBV11-2,TRBJ2-5,TRBD1,.,CASSLSFGQGSETQYF,TGTGCCAGCAGCCTTAGCTTCGGACAGGGAAGTGAGACCCAGTACTTC
TRBV7-3,TRBJ2-3,TRBD2,few,CASSLIAGGRILYF,TGTGCCAGCAGCTTAATAGCGGGGGGGCGTATTCTGTATTTT
TRBV4-3,TRBJ1-4,.,.,CASSQATRTNEKLFF,TGCGCCAGCAGCCAAGCAACCAGAACTAATGAAAAACTGTTTTTT
TRBV4-3,TRBJ1-2,TRBD1,.,CASSFGGQRFNYGYTF,TGCGCCAGCAGCTTCGGGGGACAGCGATTTAACTATGGCTACACCTTC
TRBV7-9,TRBJ1-5,.,.,CASSLAPGSPQHF,TGTGCCAGCAGCTTAGCTCCCGGATCGCCCCAGCATTTT